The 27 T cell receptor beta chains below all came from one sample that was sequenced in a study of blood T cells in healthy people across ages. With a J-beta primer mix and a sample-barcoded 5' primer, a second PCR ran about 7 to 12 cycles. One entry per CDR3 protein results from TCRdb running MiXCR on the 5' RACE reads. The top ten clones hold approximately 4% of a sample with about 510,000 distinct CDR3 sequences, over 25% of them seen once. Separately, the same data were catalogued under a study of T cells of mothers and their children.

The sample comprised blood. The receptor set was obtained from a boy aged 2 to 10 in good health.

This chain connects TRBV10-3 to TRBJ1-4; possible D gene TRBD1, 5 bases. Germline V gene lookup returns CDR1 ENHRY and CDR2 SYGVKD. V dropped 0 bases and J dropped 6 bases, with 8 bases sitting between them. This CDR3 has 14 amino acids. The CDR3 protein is CAISESGVDEKLFF. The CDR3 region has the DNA TGTGCCATCAGTGAGTCAGGGGTTGATGAAAAACTGTTTTTT.

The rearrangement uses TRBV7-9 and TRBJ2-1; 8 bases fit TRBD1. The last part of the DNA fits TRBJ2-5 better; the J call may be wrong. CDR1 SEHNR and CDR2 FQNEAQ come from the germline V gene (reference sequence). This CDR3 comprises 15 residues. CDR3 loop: CASSLTQGASGTQYF. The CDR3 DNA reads TGTGCCAGCAGCTTGACCCAGGGGGCGTCAGGGACCCAGTACTTC.

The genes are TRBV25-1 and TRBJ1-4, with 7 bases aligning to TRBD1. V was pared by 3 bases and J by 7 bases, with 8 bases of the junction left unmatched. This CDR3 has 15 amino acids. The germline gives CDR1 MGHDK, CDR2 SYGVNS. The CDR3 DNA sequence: TGTGCCAGCAGTGATAGGAGGGGGCGGGGTGAAAAACTGTTTTTT. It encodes CASSDRRGRGEKLFF. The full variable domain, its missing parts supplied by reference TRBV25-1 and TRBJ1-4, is EADIYQTPRYLVIGTGKKITLECSQTMGHDKMYWYQQDPGMELHLIHYSYGVNSTEKGDLSSESTVSRIRTEHFPLTLESARPSHTSQYLCASSDRRGRGEKLFFGSGTQLSVL.

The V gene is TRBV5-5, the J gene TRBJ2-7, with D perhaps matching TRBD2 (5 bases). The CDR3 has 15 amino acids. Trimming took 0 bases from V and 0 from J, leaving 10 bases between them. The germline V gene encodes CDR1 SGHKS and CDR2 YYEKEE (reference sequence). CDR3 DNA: TGTGCCAGCAGCTTGGGAGCGGTGCTCTCCTACGAGCAGTACTTC. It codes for CASSLGAVLSYEQYF.

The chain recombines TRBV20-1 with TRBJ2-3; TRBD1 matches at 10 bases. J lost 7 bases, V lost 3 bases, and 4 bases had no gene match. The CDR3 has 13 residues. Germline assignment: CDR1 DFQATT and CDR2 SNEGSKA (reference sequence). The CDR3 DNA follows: TGCAGTGCTAGGGGACAGGGGTTCAATACGCAGTATTTT. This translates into CSARGQGFNTQYF.

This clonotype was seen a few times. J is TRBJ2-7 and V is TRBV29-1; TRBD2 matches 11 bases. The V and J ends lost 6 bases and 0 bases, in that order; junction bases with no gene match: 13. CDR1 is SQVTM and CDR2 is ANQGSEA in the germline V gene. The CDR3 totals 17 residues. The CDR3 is CSVHYPGLAESSYEQYF. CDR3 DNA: TGCAGCGTACATTATCCGGGACTAGCGGAGAGCTCCTACGAGCAGTACTTC.

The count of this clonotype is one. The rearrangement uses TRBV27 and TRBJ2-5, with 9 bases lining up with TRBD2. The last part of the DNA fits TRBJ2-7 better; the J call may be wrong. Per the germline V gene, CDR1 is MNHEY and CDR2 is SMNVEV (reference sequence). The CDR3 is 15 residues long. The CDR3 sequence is CASSFSGLAWNEQYF. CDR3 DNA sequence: TGTGCCAGCAGTTTCTCCGGACTAGCGTGGAACGAGCAGTACTTC.

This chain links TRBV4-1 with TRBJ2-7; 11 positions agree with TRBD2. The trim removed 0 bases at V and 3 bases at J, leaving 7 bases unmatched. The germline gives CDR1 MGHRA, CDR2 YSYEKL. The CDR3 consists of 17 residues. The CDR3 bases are TGCGCCAGCAGCCAAGATGCGCTGACTAGCGGGGACTACGAGCAGTACTTC. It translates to CASSQDALTSGDYEQYF.

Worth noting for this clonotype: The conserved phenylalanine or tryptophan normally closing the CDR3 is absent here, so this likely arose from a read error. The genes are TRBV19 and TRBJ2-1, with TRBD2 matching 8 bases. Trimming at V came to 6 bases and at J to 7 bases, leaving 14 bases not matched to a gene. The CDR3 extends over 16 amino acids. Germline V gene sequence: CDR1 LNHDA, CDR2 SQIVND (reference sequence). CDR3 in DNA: TGTGCCAGTAGAGAGGCAGGACTAGCTGGAGTGAATGAGCAGTTCCTC. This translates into CASREAGLAGVNEQFL.

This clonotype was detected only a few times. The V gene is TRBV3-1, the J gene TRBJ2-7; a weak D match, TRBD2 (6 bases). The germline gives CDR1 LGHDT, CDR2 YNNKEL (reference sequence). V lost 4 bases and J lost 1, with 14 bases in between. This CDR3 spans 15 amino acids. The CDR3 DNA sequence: TGTGCCAGCAGCCGGCCGCGGGGTCGATCCTACGAGCAGTACTTC. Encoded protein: CASSRPRGRSYEQYF.

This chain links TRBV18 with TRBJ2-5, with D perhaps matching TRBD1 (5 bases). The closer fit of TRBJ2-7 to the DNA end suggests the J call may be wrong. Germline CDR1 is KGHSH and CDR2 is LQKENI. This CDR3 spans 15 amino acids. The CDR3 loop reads CASSPGRSQGHEQYF. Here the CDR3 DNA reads TGTGCCAGCTCCCCCGGACGATCCCAGGGCCACGAGCAGTACTTC.

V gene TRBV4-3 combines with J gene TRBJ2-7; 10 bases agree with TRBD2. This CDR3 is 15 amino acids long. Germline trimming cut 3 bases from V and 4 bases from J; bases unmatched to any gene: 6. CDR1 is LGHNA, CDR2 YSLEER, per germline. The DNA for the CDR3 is TGCGCCAGCAGCCAGCTACTAGCGGGGAGTTACGAGCAGTACTTC. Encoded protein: CASSQLLAGSYEQYF.

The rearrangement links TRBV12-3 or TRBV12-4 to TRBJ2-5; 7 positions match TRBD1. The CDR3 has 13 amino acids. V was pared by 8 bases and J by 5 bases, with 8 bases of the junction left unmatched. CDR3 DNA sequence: TGTGCCAGCGGACAGACAGGGTTGGAGACCCAGTACTTC. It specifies CASGQTGLETQYF.

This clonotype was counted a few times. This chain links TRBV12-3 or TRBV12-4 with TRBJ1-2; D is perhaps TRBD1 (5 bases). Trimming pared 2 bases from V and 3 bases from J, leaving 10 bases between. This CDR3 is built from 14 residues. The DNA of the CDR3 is TGTGCCAGCAGTTTATGGGGGGGGGACTATGGCTACACCTTC. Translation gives CASSLWGGDYGYTF.

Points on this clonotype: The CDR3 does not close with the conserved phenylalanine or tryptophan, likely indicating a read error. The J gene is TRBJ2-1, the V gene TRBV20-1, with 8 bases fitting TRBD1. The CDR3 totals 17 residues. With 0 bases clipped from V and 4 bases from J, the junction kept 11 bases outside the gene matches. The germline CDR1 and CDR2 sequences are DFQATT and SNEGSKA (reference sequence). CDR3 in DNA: TGCAGTGCTAGAGACGCAGAGGGACAGGCGTTTTACAATGAGCAGTTCTTA. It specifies CSARDAEGQAFYNEQFL.

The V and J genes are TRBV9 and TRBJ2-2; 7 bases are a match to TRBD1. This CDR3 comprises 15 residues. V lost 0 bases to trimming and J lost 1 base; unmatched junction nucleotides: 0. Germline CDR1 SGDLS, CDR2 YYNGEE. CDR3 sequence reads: CASSVGTGNTGELFF. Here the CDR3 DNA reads TGTGCCAGCAGCGTAGGGACAGGGAACACCGGGGAGCTGTTTTTT.

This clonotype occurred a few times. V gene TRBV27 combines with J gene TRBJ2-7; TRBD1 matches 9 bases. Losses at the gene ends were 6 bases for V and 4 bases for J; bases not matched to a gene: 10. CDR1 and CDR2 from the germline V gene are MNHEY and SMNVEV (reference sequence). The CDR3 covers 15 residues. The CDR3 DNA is TGTGCCAGCAGACTGGCCGGGACAGGGAGTTACGAGCAGTACTTC. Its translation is CASRLAGTGSYEQYF.

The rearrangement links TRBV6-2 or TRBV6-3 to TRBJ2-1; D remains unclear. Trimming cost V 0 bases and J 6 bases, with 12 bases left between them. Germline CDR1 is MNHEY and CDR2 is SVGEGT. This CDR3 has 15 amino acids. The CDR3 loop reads CASSYSGGVFNEQFF. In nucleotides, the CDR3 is TGTGCCAGCAGTTACTCCGGCGGAGTATTCAATGAGCAGTTCTTC.

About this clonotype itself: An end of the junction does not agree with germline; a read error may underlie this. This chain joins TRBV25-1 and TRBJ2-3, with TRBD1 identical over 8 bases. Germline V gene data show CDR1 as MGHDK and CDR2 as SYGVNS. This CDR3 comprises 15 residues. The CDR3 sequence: CACSDRGVGTDTQYF. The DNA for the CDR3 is TGTGCCTGCAGTGACAGGGGTGTGGGCACAGATACGCAGTATTTT.

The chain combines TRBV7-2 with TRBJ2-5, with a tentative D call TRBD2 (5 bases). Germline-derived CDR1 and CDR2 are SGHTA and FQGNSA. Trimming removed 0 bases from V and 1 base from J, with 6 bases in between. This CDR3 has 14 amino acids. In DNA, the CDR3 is TGTGCCAGCAGCTTAGCGGACTCCCAAGAGACCCAGTACTTC. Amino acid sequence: CASSLADSQETQYF.

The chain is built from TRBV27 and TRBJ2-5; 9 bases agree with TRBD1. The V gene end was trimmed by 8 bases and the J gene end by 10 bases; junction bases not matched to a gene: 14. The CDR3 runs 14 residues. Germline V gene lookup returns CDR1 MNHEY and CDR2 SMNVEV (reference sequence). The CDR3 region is CASVPGQGLGGQYF. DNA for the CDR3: TGTGCCAGCGTGCCGGGACAGGGATTGGGGGGCCAGTACTTC.

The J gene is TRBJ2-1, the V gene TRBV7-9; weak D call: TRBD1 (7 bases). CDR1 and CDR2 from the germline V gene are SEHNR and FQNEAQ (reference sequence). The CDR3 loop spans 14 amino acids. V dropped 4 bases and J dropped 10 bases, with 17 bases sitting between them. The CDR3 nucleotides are TGTGCCAGCAGCTCAGGGGGACTTCACACAGAGCAGTTCTTC. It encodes CASSSGGLHTEQFF.

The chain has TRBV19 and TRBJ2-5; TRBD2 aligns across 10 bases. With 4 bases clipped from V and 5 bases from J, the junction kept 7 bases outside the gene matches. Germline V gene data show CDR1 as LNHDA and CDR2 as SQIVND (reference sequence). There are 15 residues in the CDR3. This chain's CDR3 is CASSTRGLATETQYF. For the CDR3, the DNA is TGTGCCAGTAGTACCCGGGGACTAGCGACGGAGACCCAGTACTTC.

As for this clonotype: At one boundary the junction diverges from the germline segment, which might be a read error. The CDR3 spells CASSASVPPYSEQFF. In DNA, the CDR3 is TGTGCCAGCAGCGCCTCCGTTCCCCCGTACAGTGAGCAGTTCTTC. The V gene is TRBV9, the J gene TRBJ2-5; D gene unclear. The better agreement between TRBJ2-1 and the DNA end casts doubt on the J call. Germline loops: CDR1 SGDLS, CDR2 YYNGEE. The length of the CDR3 is 15 residues.

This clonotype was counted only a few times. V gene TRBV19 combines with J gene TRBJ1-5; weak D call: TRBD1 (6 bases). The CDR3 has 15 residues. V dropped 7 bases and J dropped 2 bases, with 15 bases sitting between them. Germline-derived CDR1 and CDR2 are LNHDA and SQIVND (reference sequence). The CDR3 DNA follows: TGTGCCAGTACCCTGGGGGCTGGGGGCAATCAGCCCCAGCATTTT. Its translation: CASTLGAGGNQPQHF.

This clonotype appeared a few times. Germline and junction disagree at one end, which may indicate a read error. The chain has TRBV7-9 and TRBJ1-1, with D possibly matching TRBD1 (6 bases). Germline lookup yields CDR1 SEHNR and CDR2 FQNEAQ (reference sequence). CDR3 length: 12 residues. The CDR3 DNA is TGTGCCAGCAGCTTAGGAGGCCCTGAGGGGGGCTTT. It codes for CASSLGGPEGGF.

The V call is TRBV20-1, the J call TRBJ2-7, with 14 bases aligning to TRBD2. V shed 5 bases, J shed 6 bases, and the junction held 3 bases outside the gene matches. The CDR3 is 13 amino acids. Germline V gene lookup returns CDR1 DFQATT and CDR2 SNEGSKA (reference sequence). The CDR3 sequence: CSAGTSGSFEQYF. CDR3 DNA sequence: TGCAGTGCTGGGACTAGCGGGAGCTTCGAGCAGTACTTC.